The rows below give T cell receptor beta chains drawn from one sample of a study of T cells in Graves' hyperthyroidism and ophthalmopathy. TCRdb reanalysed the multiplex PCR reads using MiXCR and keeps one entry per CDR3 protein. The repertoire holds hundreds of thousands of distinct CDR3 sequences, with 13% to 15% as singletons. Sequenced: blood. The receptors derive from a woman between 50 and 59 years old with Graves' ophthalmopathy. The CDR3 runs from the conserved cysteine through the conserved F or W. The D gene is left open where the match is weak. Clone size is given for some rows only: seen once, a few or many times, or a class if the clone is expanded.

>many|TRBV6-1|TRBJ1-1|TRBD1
TGTGCCAGCAGTTACAAAGGACAGGGGTGGGCTTTCTTT
CASSYKGQGWAFF
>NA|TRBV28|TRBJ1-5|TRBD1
TGTGCCAGCAGTTTATCGGTTAGGGGGCATGGTCAGCCCCAGCATTTT
CASSLSVRGHGQPQHF
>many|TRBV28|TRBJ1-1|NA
TGTGCCAGCAGTTTAAGACAGATTTCAGCTTTCTTT
CASSLRQISAFF
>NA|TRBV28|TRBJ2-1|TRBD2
TGTGCCAGCAGTTTATATGGGACTAGCGGATACAATGAGCAGTTCTTC
CASSLYGTSGYNEQFF
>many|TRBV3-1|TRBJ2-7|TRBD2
TGTGCCAGCAGCCAAGAACTAGCGGGAATCTACGAGCAGTACTTC
CASSQELAGIYEQYF
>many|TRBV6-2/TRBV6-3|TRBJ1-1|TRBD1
TGTGCCAGCAGGAGACAGGGGACCCGAATGGGCACTGAAGCTTTCTTT
CASRRQGTRMGTEAFF
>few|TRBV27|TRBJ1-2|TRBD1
TGTGCTAGTCAGGGGACAGACTATGGCTACACCTTC
CASQGTDYGYTF
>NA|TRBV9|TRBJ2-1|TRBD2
TGTGCCAGCAGCGTAGGGGCTAGCGGGAGAGTCTACAATGAGCAGTTCTTC
CASSVGASGRVYNEQFF
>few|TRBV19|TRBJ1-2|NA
TGTGCCAGTAGTACACCACGCCAGGGGATCTATGGCTACACCTTC
CASSTPRQGIYGYTF
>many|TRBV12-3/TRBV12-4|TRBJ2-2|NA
TGTGCCAGCAGTTTTAGGGGGGACGGGGAGCTGTTTTTT
CASSFRGDGELFF
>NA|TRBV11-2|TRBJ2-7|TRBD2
TGTGCCAGCAGCTTAGTAGGGACTAGCGGGAGGGCCCTCTACGAGCAGTACTTC
CASSLVGTSGRALYEQYF
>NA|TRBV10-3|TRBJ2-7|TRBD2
TGTGCCATTAGAGAGACTAGCGGGAGAAGGGTAACCTACGAGCAGTACTTC
CAIRETSGRRVTYEQYF
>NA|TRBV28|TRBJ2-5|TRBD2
TGTGCCAGCAGTTTTATTCGGACTAGCGGGAGGGCCTTAACAGAGACCCAGTACTTC
CASSFIRTSGRALTETQYF
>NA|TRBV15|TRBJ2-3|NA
TGTGCCACCTTCGACTATAGATACACAGATACGCAGTATTTT
CATFDYRYTDTQYF
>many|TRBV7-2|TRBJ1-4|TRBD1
TGTGCCAGCAGCTCACGAACAGGGGCGCCGTTTGGTCACGAAAAACTGTTTTTT
CASSSRTGAPFGHEKLFF
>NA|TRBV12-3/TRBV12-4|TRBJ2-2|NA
TGTGCCAGCAGAGAAGCCGGGGAGCTGTTTTTT
CASREAGELFF
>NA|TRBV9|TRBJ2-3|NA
TGTGCCAGCAGCGTAGTGTCGGCGGGGTACTCCACAGATACGCAGTATTTT
CASSVVSAGYSTDTQYF
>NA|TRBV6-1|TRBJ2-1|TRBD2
TGTGCCAGCAGTCGCCGAGGGACTAGCGGGATAGCCGAGCAGTTCTTC
CASSRRGTSGIAEQFF